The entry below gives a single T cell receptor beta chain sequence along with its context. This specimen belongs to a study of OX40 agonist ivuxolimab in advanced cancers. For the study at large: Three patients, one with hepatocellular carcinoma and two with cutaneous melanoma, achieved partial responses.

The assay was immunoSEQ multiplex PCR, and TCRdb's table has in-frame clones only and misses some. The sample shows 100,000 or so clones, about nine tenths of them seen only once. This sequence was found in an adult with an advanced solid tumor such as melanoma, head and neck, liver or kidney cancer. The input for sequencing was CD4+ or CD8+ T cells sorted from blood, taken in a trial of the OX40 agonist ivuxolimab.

CDR3 protein: CAGRWGSSYNEQFF. As DNA, the CDR3 is TGTGCCGGACGTTGGGGGAGCTCCTACAATGAGCAGTTCTTC. This chain joins TRBV7-9 and TRBJ2-1; either TRBD1 or TRBD2 may fit D (5 bases each). The CDR3 consists of 14 residues. From germline, CDR1 is SEHNR and CDR2 FQNEAQ (reference sequence). Trimming pared 11 bases from V and 0 bases from J, leaving 14 bases between. Full variable domain (outside the CDR3, taken from reference TRBV7-9 and TRBJ2-1): DTGVSQNPRHKITKRGQNVTFRCDPISEHNRLYWYRQTLGQGPEFLTYFQNEAQLEKSRLLSDRFSAERPKGSFSTLEIQRTEQGDSAMYLCAGRWGSSYNEQFFGPGTRLTVL.